Listed below are T cell receptor beta chains from one sample, sequenced in a study of control samples from healthy donors and cancer patients. Generated by immunoSEQ multiplex PCR, the TCRdb table keeps only in-frame clones and is missing some. The sample shows 210,000 or so clones, roughly nine tenths of them seen only once. The sequencing input was blood. All receptors come from a man aged 25-40 years in good health. CDR3s include the opening cysteine and the closing phenylalanine or tryptophan. Each record gives: J gene, D gene, V gene, CDR3 protein. A D gene is named only where the DNA matches it firmly.

TRBJ2-7 TRBD1 TRBV10-3 CATERQGASYEQYF
TRBJ2-6 . TRBV27 CASSLFARSSGANVLTF
TRBJ1-2 . TRBV11-2 CASSYETTGNGYTF
TRBJ2-6 . TRBV5-4 CASSLEHSGANVLTF
TRBJ1-2 . TRBV27 CASSLVGGQGYGYTF
TRBJ2-2 . TRBV5-1 CASSLASGADTGELFF
TRBJ1-1 TRBD1 TRBV30 CAWSERGRTEAFF
TRBJ2-7 . TRBV7-9 CASSGGFSYEQYF
TRBJ1-2 . TRBV19 CASSVSYGYTF
TRBJ1-5 . TRBV27 CASKYARDHQPQHF
TRBJ1-6 TRBD1 TRBV6-1 CASSDRDRYSPLHF
TRBJ2-7 TRBD1 TRBV19 CASSMGTGALDQYF
TRBJ2-7 . TRBV6-5 CASSYGQGSYEQYF
TRBJ2-1 TRBD2 TRBV9 CASSVETSGVGEQFF
TRBJ2-3 . TRBV5-5 CAGSLTRFGGTQYF
TRBJ2-3 TRBD2 TRBV27 CASSFAGEKVGSTDTQYF
TRBJ1-6 TRBD1 TRBV5-5 CASSLYTGQDSPLHF
TRBJ1-6 . TRBV27 CASSDPNRWGSPLHF
TRBJ1-4 . TRBV4-1 CASRSAPQDPYEKLFF
TRBJ1-1 TRBD1 TRBV5-1 CASSLGQGEAFF
TRBJ1-1 . TRBV13 CASSLPGLEAFF
TRBJ1-5 . TRBV10-3 CATRGVSNQPQHF